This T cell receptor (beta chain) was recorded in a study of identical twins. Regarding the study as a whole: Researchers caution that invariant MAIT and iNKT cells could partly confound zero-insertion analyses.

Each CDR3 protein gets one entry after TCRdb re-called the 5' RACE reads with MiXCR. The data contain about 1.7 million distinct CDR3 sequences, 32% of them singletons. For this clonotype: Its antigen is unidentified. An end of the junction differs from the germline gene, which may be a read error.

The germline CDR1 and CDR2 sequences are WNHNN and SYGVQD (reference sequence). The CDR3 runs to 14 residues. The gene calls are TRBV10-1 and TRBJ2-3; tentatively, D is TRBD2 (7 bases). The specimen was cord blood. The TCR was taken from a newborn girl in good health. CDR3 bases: TGCGCCGGCAGTGGAGGGGGGGCCACAGATACGAAGTATTTT. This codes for CAGSGGGATDTKYF.